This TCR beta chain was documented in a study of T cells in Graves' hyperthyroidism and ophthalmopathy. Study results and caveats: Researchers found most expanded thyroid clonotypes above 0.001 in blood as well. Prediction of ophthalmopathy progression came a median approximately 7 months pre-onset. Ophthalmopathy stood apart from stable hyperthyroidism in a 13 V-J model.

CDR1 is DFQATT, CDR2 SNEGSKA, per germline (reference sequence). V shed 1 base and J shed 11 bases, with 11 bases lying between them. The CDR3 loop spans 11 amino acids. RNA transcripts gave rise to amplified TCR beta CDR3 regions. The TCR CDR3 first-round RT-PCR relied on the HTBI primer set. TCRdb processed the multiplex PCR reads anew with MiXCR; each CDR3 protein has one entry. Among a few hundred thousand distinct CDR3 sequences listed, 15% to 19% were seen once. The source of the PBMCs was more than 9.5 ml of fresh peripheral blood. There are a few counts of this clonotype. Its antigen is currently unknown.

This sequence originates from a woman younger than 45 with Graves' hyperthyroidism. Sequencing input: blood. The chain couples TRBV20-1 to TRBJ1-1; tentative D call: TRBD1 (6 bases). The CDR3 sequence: CSARAQGAAFF. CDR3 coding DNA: TGCAGTGCTAGAGCACAGGGCGCGGCTTTCTTT.